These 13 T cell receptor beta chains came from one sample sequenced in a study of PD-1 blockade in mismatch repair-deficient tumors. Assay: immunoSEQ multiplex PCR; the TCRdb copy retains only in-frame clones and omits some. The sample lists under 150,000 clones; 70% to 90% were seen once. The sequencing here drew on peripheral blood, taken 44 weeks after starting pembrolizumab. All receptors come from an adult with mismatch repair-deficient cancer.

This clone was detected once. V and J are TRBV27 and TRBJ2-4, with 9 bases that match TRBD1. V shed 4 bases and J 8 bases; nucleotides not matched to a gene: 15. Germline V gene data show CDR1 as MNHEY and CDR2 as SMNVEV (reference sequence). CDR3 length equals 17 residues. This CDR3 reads CASSSRDREKGVYIQYF. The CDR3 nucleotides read TGTGCCAGCAGTTCCCGGGACAGGGAGAAGGGGGTATACATTCAGTACTTC.

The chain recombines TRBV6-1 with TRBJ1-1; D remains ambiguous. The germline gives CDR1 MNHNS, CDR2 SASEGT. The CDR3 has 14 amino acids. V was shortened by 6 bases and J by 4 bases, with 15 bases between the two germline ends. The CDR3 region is CASSGWRQGTEAFF. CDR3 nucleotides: TGTGCCAGCAGCGGATGGAGACAAGGCACTGAAGCTTTCTTT.

CDR3 in amino acids: CASSLGSVKQETQYF. The CDR3 coding sequence is TGCGCCAGCAGCCTTGGGAGTGTTAAACAAGAGACCCAGTACTTC. The chain joins TRBV4-1 to TRBJ2-5, with D possibly being TRBD2 (5 bases). The CDR3 is made up of 15 amino acids. The V and J ends lost 4 bases and 2 bases respectively, with 14 bases between them. Germline-derived CDR1 and CDR2 are MGHRA and YSYEKL.

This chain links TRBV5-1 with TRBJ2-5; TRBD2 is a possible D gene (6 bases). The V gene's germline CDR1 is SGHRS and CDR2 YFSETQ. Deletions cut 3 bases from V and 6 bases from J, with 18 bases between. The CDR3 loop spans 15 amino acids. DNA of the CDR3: TGCGCCAGCAGCTCGGGGGAGGTGGGGATGAAGACCCAGTACTTC. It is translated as CASSSGEVGMKTQYF.

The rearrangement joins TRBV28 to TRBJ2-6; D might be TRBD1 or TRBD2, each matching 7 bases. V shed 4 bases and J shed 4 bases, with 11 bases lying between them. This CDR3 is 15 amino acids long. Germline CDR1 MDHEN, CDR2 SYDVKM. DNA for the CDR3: TGTGCCAGCAGTTCCAGGGGGGGCGGGGCCAACGTCCTGACTTTC. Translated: CASSSRGGGANVLTF. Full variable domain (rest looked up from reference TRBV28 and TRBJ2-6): DVKVTQSSRYLVKRTGEKVFLECVQDMDHENMFWYRQDPGLGLRLIYFSYDVKMKEKGDIPEGYSVSREKKERFSLILESASTNQTSMYLCASSSRGGGANVLTFGAGSRLTVL.

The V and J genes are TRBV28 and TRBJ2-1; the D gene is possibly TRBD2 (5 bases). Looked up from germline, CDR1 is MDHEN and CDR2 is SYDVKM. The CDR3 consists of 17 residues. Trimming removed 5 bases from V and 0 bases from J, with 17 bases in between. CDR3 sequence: CASSPSGLGSSYNEQFF. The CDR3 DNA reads TGTGCCAGCAGTCCCTCTGGGTTAGGGAGCTCCTACAATGAGCAGTTCTTC.

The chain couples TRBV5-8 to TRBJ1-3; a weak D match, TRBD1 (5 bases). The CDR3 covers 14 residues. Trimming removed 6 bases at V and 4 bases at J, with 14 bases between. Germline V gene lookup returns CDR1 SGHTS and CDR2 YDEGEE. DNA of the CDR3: TGTGCCAGCAAGTTGGGACTCCCGGGAAACACCATATATTTT. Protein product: CASKLGLPGNTIYF.

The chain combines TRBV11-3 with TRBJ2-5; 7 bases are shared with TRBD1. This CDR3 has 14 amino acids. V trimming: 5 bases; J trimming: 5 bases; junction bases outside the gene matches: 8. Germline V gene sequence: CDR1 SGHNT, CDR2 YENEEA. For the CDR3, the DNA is TGTGCCAGCAGCCCCAGGGACAGTCTGGAGACCCAGTACTTC. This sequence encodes CASSPRDSLETQYF.

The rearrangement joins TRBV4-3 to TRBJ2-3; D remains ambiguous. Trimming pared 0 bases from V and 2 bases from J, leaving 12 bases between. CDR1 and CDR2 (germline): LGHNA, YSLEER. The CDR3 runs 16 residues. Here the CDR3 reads CASSQDGAVFTDTQYF. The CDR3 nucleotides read TGCGCCAGCAGCCAAGACGGCGCGGTCTTCACAGATACGCAGTATTTT.

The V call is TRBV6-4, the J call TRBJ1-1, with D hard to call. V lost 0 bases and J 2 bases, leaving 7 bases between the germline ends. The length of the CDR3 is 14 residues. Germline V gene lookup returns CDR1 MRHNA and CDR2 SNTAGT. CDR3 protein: CASSDSNGNTEAFF. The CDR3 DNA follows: TGTGCCAGCAGTGACTCGAACGGAAACACTGAAGCTTTCTTT.

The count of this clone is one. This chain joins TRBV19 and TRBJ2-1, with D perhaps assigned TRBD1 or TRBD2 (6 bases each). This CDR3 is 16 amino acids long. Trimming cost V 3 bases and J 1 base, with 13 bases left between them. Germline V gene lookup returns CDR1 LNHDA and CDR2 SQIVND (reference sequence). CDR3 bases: TGTGCCAGTAGTATCCCCCAAGGGGGGTCCTACAATGAGCAGTTCTTC. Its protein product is CASSIPQGGSYNEQFF. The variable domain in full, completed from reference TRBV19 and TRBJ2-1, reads DGGITQSPKYLFRKEGQNVTLSCEQNLNHDAMYWYRQDPGQGLRLIYYSQIVNDFQKGDIAEGYSVSREKKESFPLTVTSAQKNPTAFYLCASSIPQGGSYNEQFFGPGTRLTVL.

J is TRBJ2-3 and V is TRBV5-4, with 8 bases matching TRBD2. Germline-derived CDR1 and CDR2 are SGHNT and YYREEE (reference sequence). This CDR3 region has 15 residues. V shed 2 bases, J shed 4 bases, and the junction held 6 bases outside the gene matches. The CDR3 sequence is CASSLAGATPDTQYF. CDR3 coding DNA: TGTGCCAGCAGCTTAGCGGGAGCCACCCCAGATACGCAGTATTTT.

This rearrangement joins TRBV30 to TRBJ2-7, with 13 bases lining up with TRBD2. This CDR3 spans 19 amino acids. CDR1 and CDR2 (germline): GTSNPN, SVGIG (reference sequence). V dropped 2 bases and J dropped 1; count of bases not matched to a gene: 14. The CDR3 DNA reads TGTGCCTGGAGTCCTTGGATAGGGACTAGCGGGACCTCATCCTACGAGCAGTACTTC. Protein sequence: CAWSPWIGTSGTSSYEQYF.